The clone carrying this TCR beta chain was recorded a few times. What it binds is not known. These data are taken from a study of cytomegalovirus exposure and HLA in healthy donors. Study context: Assignment to the Caucasian-associated ancestry cluster applied to around 80% of the roughly 420 genotyped donors.

Study results and limitations: In vitro, three CMV-associated chains proved specific for CMV antigens. Reportedly, a later analysis found an Asian-associated ancestry cluster had fewer N-insertions than the roughly 700-donor mean. Donor immune exposure was known only as CMV serostatus.

The PCR was carried out with 60 Vbeta primers and 13 Jbeta primers. Assay used: immunoSEQ multiplex PCR; TCRdb lists only in-frame clones, some missing. The repertoire holds fewer than 130,000 clones, with around three quarters as singletons. Trimming removed 0 bases from V and 4 bases from J, with 16 bases in between. Germline CDR1 is SGHNT and CDR2 is YYREEE (reference sequence). CDR3 length equals 16 residues. The chain carries TRBV5-4 and TRBJ2-5; D perhaps matches TRBD1 (7 bases). The specimen sequenced was PBMCs. This TCR was recovered from a woman between 25 and 40 years old in good health and CMV-seronegative. CDR3 residues: CASSLGAGGFGETQYF. CDR3 sequence (DNA): TGTGCCAGCAGCTTGGGGGCAGGGGGGTTTGGAGAGACCCAGTACTTC.